Given below is one TCR beta chain in context. This specimen belongs to a study of T cell changes during pregnancy in multiple sclerosis. Only in-frame clones appear in the TCRdb table, and some are missing; sequencing was by immunoSEQ multiplex PCR. There are about 46,000 clones in the sample; around 92% occur only once, and around 10% lies in the top ten. Germline V gene sequence: CDR1 SGHRS, CDR2 YFSETQ. V gave up 7 bases and J gave up 2 bases, with 16 bases separating them. The CDR3 contains 14 residues. The chain uses TRBV5-1 and TRBJ2-7; perhaps TRBD2 as D (7 bases). This receptor was obtained from a female donor with multiple sclerosis, enrolled in a pregnancy study. The material sequenced was CD8+ T cells from peripheral blood mononuclear cells, taken after pregnancy. The CDR3 loop is CASATRGGPYEQYF. CDR3 in DNA: TGCGCCAGCGCCACTCGCGGGGGCCCCTACGAGCAGTACTTC.